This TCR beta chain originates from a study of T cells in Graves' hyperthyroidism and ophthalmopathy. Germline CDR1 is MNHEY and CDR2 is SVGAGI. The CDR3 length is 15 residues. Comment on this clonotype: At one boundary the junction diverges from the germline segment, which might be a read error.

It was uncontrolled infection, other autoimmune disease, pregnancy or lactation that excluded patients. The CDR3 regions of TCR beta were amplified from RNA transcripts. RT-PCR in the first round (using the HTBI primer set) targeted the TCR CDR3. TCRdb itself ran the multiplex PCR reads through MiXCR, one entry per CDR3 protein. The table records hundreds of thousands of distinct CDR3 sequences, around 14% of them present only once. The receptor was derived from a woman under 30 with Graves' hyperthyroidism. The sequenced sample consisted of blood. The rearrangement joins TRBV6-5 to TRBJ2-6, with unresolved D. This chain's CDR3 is CASSHEASGANVLTF. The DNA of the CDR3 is TGTGCCAGCAGTCACGAGGCCTCTGGAGCCAACGTCCTGACTTTC.